The 13 T cell receptor beta chains below come from one sample, sequenced in a study of blood T cell repertoires in COVID-19. Clones were sequenced by immunoSEQ multiplex PCR, and TCRdb holds only the in-frame ones, with some missing. The sample contains approximately 300,000 clones, nearly 90% of which appear only once. Sequencing used PBMCs or T cells enriched from blood (not recorded which). The receptor source for this set is a woman between 18 and 30 years old with acute COVID-19.

This clone has just one count. This rearrangement joins TRBV27 to TRBJ2-3; TRBD2 agrees at 7 bases. CDR1 and CDR2 (germline): MNHEY, SMNVEV (reference sequence). V was clipped by 0 bases and J by 3 bases; unmatched bases: 9. CDR3 length equals 17 residues. CDR3 nucleotide sequence: TGTGCCAGCAGTTTATCCGCTAGGACTAGGAGGACAGATACGCAGTATTTT. This sequence encodes CASSLSARTRRTDTQYF.

This sequence joins TRBV18 and TRBJ1-1; 7 bases align to TRBD1. Per the germline V gene, CDR1 is KGHSH and CDR2 is LQKENI. The CDR3 loop spans 14 amino acids. V trimming: 2 bases; J trimming: 1 base; junction bases outside the gene matches: 1. DNA of the CDR3: TGTGCCAGCTCACCATACAGGGGGAACACTGAAGCTTTCTTT. It is translated as CASSPYRGNTEAFF.

The chain recombines TRBV7-9 with TRBJ2-4, with D tentatively TRBD1 (6 bases). V lost 4 bases and J lost 8, with 12 bases in between. CDR3 size: 13 residues. Germline lookup yields CDR1 SEHNR and CDR2 FQNEAQ (reference sequence). Written as DNA, the CDR3 is TGTGCCAGCAGCTCAGGGGTGTTGGACATTCAGTACTTC. This translates into CASSSGVLDIQYF.

The rearrangement joins TRBV10-3 to TRBJ2-1; the match to TRBD2 covers 8 bases. This CDR3 has 17 amino acids. J lost 2 bases, V lost 0 bases, and 6 bases had no gene match. Germline CDR1 is ENHRY and CDR2 is SYGVKD. The CDR3 DNA sequence: TGTGCCATCAGTGAGTCAAACAGCGGGAGTGCCTACAATGAGCAGTTCTTC. Translating gives CAISESNSGSAYNEQFF.

The chain recombines TRBV2 with TRBJ1-2; no clear D. Germline CDR1 reads SNHLY; CDR2 reads FYNNEI. This CDR3 has 13 residues. V was cut by 1 base and J by 7 bases, with 10 bases left in between. Written as DNA, the CDR3 is TGTGCCAGCAGTGAAGGGCGGAGAGGTGGCTACACCTTC. As protein: CASSEGRRGGYTF.

CDR3 region: CASSIPPSTSGRGPGELFF. The DNA of the CDR3 is TGTGCCAGTAGTATTCCCCCATCTACTAGCGGGAGAGGACCCGGGGAGCTGTTTTTT. This chain connects TRBV19 to TRBJ2-2; 11 bases map to TRBD2. Germline CDR1 is LNHDA and CDR2 is SQIVND (reference sequence). The CDR3 covers 19 residues. V dropped 3 bases and J dropped 6; count of bases not matched to a gene: 15.

The chain recombines TRBV5-8 with TRBJ1-5, with a weak D call TRBD1 (6 bases). The CDR3 is made up of 15 amino acids. Germline CDR1 reads SGHTS; CDR2 reads YDEGEE. V was pared by 0 bases and J by 7 bases, with 14 bases between. The CDR3 protein is CASSLGTGRGQPQHF. The CDR3 DNA is TGTGCCAGCAGCTTGGGCACAGGGAGGGGACAGCCCCAGCATTTT.

The chain couples TRBV11-2 to TRBJ1-1, with 9 bases fitting TRBD1. Trimming took 5 bases from V and 11 from J; bases not matched to a gene: 9. The germline V gene has CDR1 SGHAT and CDR2 FQNNGV. The CDR3 is made up of 13 amino acids. The chain's CDR3 is CASSLTDRGPAFF. CDR3 in DNA: TGTGCCAGCAGCCTGACGGACAGGGGCCCGGCTTTCTTT.

This clone was observed once. V and J are TRBV11-3 and TRBJ1-2, with a tentative D call TRBD1 (5 bases). Per germline, CDR1 SGHNT and CDR2 YENEEA. Between the trimmed V and J ends, which lost 2 bases and 8 bases, there was a span of 15 bases. This CDR3 has 14 amino acids. Here the CDR3 reads CASSLNQGFRGYTF. DNA for the CDR3: TGTGCCAGCAGCTTAAATCAGGGTTTCCGAGGCTACACCTTC. Supplemented by reference TRBV11-3 and TRBJ1-2, the full variable domain reads EAGVVQSPRYKIIEKKQPVAFWCNPISGHNTLYWYLQNLGQGPELLIRYENEEAVDDSQLPKDRFSAERLKGVDSTLKIQPAELGDSAVYLCASSLNQGFRGYTFGSGTRLTVV.

This chain connects TRBV28 to TRBJ1-5; D is undetermined. Germline V CDR1 and CDR2: MDHEN, SYDVKM. CDR3 length: 13 amino acids. V lost 6 bases and J 0 bases, leaving 6 bases between the germline ends. The CDR3 protein is CASRRYSNQPQHF. The CDR3 DNA is TGTGCCAGCAGGCGGTATAGCAATCAGCCCCAGCATTTT.

The V gene is TRBV7-9, the J gene TRBJ1-6, with 7 positions matching TRBD1. Germline V lookup: CDR1 SEHNR, CDR2 FQNEAQ (reference sequence). Trimming removed 5 bases from V and 6 bases from J; junction bases left unmatched: 4. The CDR3 is made up of 14 amino acids. As DNA, the CDR3 is TGTGCCAGCAGCCAAAACAGGGGTAATTCACCCCTCCACTTT. Translated, it gives CASSQNRGNSPLHF.

The rearrangement joins TRBV7-9 to TRBJ1-4; a weak D match, TRBD1 (5 bases). Between the trimmed V and J ends, which lost 4 bases and 0 bases, there was a span of 18 bases. CDR1 and CDR2 from the germline V gene are SEHNR and FQNEAQ (reference sequence). This CDR3 spans 18 amino acids. CDR3 nucleotides: TGTGCCAGCAGCTACCGCGAAGGCGGGACGGCAACTAATGAAAAACTGTTTTTT. It translates to CASSYREGGTATNEKLFF. Combining the CDR3 with reference TRBV7-9 and TRBJ1-4 gives the whole variable domain DTGVSQNPRHKITKRGQNVTFRCDPISEHNRLYWYRQTLGQGPEFLTYFQNEAQLEKSRLLSDRFSAERPKGSFSTLEIQRTEQGDSAMYLCASSYREGGTATNEKLFFGSGTQLSVL.

The chain employs TRBV5-8 and TRBJ2-3, with unresolved D. This CDR3 is 16 amino acids long. Trimming took off 2 bases at V and 0 bases at J, with 13 bases between the two ends. From germline, CDR1 is SGHTS and CDR2 YDEGEE. CDR3 bases: TGTGCCAGCAGCTTCGCCAGGCTCACTAGCACAGATACGCAGTATTTT. Its translation is CASSFARLTSTDTQYF. Drawing the rest from reference TRBV5-8 and TRBJ2-3, the complete variable domain is EAGVTQSPTHLIKTRGQQATLRCSPISGHTSVYWYQQALGLGLQFLLWYDEGEERNRGNFPPRFSGRQFPNYSSELNVNALELEDSALYLCASSFARLTSTDTQYFGPGTRLTVL.